This T cell receptor beta chain comes out of a study of T cell changes during pregnancy in multiple sclerosis. The repertoire was sequenced with immunoSEQ multiplex PCR; TCRdb's copy has only in-frame clones and lacks some. The table records tens of thousands of clones, over 80% of them present only once. The germline CDR1 and CDR2 sequences are SGHTA and FQGNSA. There are 15 residues in the CDR3. V shed 5 bases and J 7 bases; nucleotides not matched to a gene: 6. The source of this sequence is a female donor with multiple sclerosis, enrolled in a pregnancy study. The sequences come from peripheral blood, collected before pregnancy. This chain joins TRBV7-2 and TRBJ2-4; 12 nucleotides agree with TRBD2. CDR3 loop: CASSPRLAGVNIQYF. Here the CDR3 DNA reads TGTGCCAGCAGCCCACGACTAGCGGGAGTGAACATTCAGTACTTC.